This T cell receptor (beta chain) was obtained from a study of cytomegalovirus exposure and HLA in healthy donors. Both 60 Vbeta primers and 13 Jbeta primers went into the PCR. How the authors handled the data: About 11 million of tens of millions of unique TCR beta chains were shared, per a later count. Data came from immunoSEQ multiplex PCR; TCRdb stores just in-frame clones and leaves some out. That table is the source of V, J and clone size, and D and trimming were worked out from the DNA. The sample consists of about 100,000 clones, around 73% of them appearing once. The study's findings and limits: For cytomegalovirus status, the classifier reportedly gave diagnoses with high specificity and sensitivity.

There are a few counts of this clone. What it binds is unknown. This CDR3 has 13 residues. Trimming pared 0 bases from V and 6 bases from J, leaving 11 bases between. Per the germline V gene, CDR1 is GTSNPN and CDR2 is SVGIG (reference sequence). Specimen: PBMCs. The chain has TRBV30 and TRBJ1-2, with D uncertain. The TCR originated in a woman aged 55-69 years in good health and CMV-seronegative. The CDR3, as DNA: TGTGCCTGGAGTGTACAAACCGGGAATGGCTACACCTTC. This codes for CAWSVQTGNGYTF.